One sample yielded the 23 T cell receptor beta chains listed below, sequenced in a study of beta chain features in type 1 diabetes. Sequenced material consisted of expressed TCRB transcripts (all of the isolated RNA was reverse transcribed). TCRdb keeps only in-frame clones here, not all; method: immunoSEQ multiplex PCR. The sample lists under 800,000 clones; 15% to 17% were seen once. The source material was naive CD4+ T cells from blood. The receptors come from a man aged 18 to 30 in good health.

A word on this clone: The same CDR3 arises from other DNA sequences in this sample as well. The chain combines TRBV15 with TRBJ1-2, with a weak D call TRBD1 (5 bases). Trimming took off 3 bases at V and 2 bases at J, with 7 bases between the two ends. CDR3 size: 13 residues. CDR1 is LNHNV, CDR2 YYDKDF, per germline (reference sequence). The CDR3 reads CATSSRVNYGYTF. CDR3 nucleotide sequence: TGTGCCACCAGCAGCAGGGTCAACTATGGCTACACCTTC.

The rearrangement links TRBV25-1 to TRBJ2-7; 15 bases are a match to TRBD2. The J segment lost 1 base and the V segment lost 4 bases, leaving 8 bases of the junction unmatched. The CDR3 consists of 18 residues. Germline V lookup: CDR1 MGHDK, CDR2 SYGVNS. Written as DNA, the CDR3 is TGTGCCAGCAGTGCCTCGTGGGGGACTAGCGGGAGGTCCTACGAGCAGTACTTC. Its translation is CASSASWGTSGRSYEQYF.

V is TRBV7-6 and J is TRBJ2-1; 8 positions match TRBD2. The CDR3 has 13 residues. Germline V gene data show CDR1 as SGHVS and CDR2 as FNYEAQ. V was clipped by 6 bases and J by 6 bases; unmatched bases: 4. The CDR3 loop reads CASRPGTSNEQFF. In DNA, the CDR3 is TGTGCCAGCAGGCCTGGGACTAGCAATGAGCAGTTCTTC.

V and J are TRBV9 and TRBJ1-6; 8 bases align to TRBD1. After removal of 0 bases from V and 7 bases from J, the junction contained 3 bases not matched to a gene. Germline-derived CDR1 and CDR2 are SGDLS and YYNGEE. This CDR3 contains 15 residues. The CDR3 region has the DNA TGTGCCAGCAGCGTAGGAAGGACAGGGAATTCACCCCTCCACTTT. It translates to CASSVGRTGNSPLHF.

This rearrangement joins TRBV18 to TRBJ2-3, with no clear D. The germline V gene encodes CDR1 KGHSH and CDR2 LQKENI. The CDR3 covers 14 residues. V was trimmed by 6 bases and J by 0 bases, leaving 10 bases between them. CDR3 loop: CASSPIKSTDTQYF. The CDR3 nucleotides read TGTGCCAGCTCGCCGATCAAAAGCACAGATACGCAGTATTTT.

This clone turned up a few times. This chain links TRBV7-9 with TRBJ2-1; D gene ambiguous. The CDR3 length is 14 residues. Trimming removed 2 bases at V and 2 bases at J, with 7 bases between. In germline, CDR1 is SEHNR, CDR2 FQNEAQ (reference sequence). The CDR3 nucleotides are TGTGCCAGCAGCTTAAGGGTTGCCTACAATGAGCAGTTCTTC. Protein product: CASSLRVAYNEQFF.

The chain is built from TRBV6-1 and TRBJ2-2; the D is unclear. The germline V and J ends were trimmed by 3 bases and 8 bases, with 4 bases remaining between them. Germline-derived CDR1 and CDR2 are MNHNS and SASEGT. The CDR3 covers 11 residues. The CDR3 DNA reads TGTGCCAGCAGTGAGGTGGGGGAGCTGTTTTTT. The encoded protein is CASSEVGELFF.

The gene calls are TRBV5-1 and TRBJ2-5; a possible D gene is TRBD1 (5 bases). CDR3 size: 14 residues. Germline V gene sequence: CDR1 SGHRS, CDR2 YFSETQ. The V end lost 3 bases, the J end lost 3 bases, and 12 bases lay between the germline ends. The CDR3 reads CASSSRGAEETQYF. As DNA, the CDR3 is TGCGCCAGCAGCTCCCGTGGGGCGGAAGAGACCCAGTACTTC.

V usage is TRBV30 and J usage is TRBJ2-7, with 8 bases aligning to TRBD1. The V gene's germline CDR1 is GTSNPN and CDR2 SVGIG (reference sequence). The V segment lost 3 bases and the J segment 3 bases; nucleotides outside the gene matches: 10. There are 15 residues in the CDR3. CDR3 loop: CAWRRGGTGSYEQYF. As DNA, the CDR3 is TGTGCCTGGAGGCGAGGTGGGACAGGAAGCTACGAGCAGTACTTC.

The chain employs TRBV27 and TRBJ2-7, with D unresolved. V was cut by 2 bases and J by 4 bases, with 18 bases left in between. Per germline, CDR1 MNHEY and CDR2 SMNVEV (reference sequence). This CDR3 spans 16 amino acids. The CDR3: CASSLGPPAHRYEQYF. The DNA for the CDR3 is TGTGCCAGCAGTTTAGGGCCACCGGCCCATCGGTACGAGCAGTACTTC.

The V and J genes are TRBV5-6 and TRBJ2-3; TRBD1 agrees at 9 bases. CDR3 length equals 16 residues. CDR1 and CDR2 from the germline V gene are SGHDT and YYEEEE. J gave up 2 bases and V 4 bases, and 8 bases lay outside the gene matches. The CDR3: CASSTGDRENTDTQYF. As DNA, the CDR3 is TGTGCCAGCAGCACAGGGGACAGGGAAAACACAGATACGCAGTATTTT.

This clone was picked up one time. The V and J genes are TRBV5-4 and TRBJ2-7; 8 bases align to TRBD1. This CDR3 contains 16 residues. Trimming cost V 4 bases and J 0 bases; bases outside gene matches: 9. CDR1 is SGHNT and CDR2 is YYREEE in the germline V gene (reference sequence). This CDR3 is CASSPPGQVASYEQYF. CDR3 nucleotide sequence: TGTGCCAGCAGCCCTCCGGGACAGGTTGCCTCCTACGAGCAGTACTTC.

This clone occurred a few times. The J gene is TRBJ1-5, the V gene TRBV10-3; D perhaps matches TRBD1 (5 bases). This CDR3 has 15 amino acids. Germline-derived CDR1 and CDR2 are ENHRY and SYGVKD. V lost 4 bases and J 0 bases, leaving 10 bases between the germline ends. The CDR3 reads CAISGGDFSNQPQHF. As DNA, the CDR3 is TGTGCCATCAGTGGAGGGGACTTTAGCAATCAGCCCCAGCATTTT.

The genes are TRBV29-1 and TRBJ2-1, with D perhaps given as TRBD1 or TRBD2 (6 bases each). Germline CDR1 reads SQVTM; CDR2 reads ANQGSEA. Trimming removed 4 bases at V and 1 base at J, with 8 bases between. The CDR3 totals 13 residues. This CDR3 is CSVGRGSYNEQFF. CDR3 DNA sequence: TGCAGCGTTGGGAGGGGGTCCTACAATGAGCAGTTCTTC.

DNA for the CDR3: TGTGCCAGCAGCCCCACATTTAACTCCTACAATGAGCAGTTCTTC. This codes for CASSPTFNSYNEQFF. The chain employs TRBV5-6 and TRBJ2-1, with D uncertain. Germline V lookup: CDR1 SGHDT, CDR2 YYEEEE. The CDR3 loop spans 15 amino acids. Trimming left V 4 bases short and J 0 bases short, with 11 bases between.

This clone has just a few counts. This chain uses TRBV5-4 with TRBJ2-7, with D perhaps TRBD2 (5 bases). Germline V gene data show CDR1 as SGHNT and CDR2 as YYREEE (reference sequence). V lost 5 bases and J lost 0, with 21 bases in between. The CDR3 runs 17 residues. CDR3 in DNA: TGTGCCAGCAGACCCAGCGCTCTAGCTGAGAGCTCCTACGAGCAGTACTTC. This sequence encodes CASRPSALAESSYEQYF.

The chain couples TRBV9 to TRBJ1-3; D unresolved. Germline CDR1 and CDR2: SGDLS and YYNGEE. There are 16 residues in the CDR3. Deletions cut 0 bases from V and 2 bases from J, with 12 bases between. This CDR3 reads CASSVAYSLAGNTIYF. The CDR3 nucleotides read TGTGCCAGCAGCGTAGCCTATTCGTTGGCTGGAAACACCATATATTTT.

In this sample, this clone turned up a few times. The V and J genes are TRBV15 and TRBJ2-7, with D uncertain. Germline CDR1 and CDR2: LNHNV and YYDKDF (reference sequence). This CDR3 spans 15 amino acids. Trimming cost V 5 bases and J 3 bases, with 17 bases left between them. CDR3 coding DNA: TGTGCCACCAGCCCAGGATCCCCACGGAGCTACGAGCAGTACTTC. Encoded protein: CATSPGSPRSYEQYF.

This clone was seen a few times. This chain connects TRBV9 to TRBJ1-4; D remains ambiguous. This CDR3 has 15 residues. Looked up from germline, CDR1 is SGDLS and CDR2 is YYNGEE. V was pared by 3 bases and J by 5 bases, with 14 bases between. CDR3 nucleotides: TGTGCCAGCAGCGCCTGGGGAAGTAGGAATGAAAAACTGTTTTTT. This encodes CASSAWGSRNEKLFF.

The CDR3 region is CSASYEKLFF. CDR3 nucleotides: TGCAGTGCTAGTTATGAAAAACTGTTTTTT. The chain links TRBV20-1 to TRBJ1-4; D ambiguous. Trimming shortened V by 3 bases and J by 6 bases, and 2 bases separated the two germline ends. Germline CDR1 and CDR2: DFQATT and SNEGSKA (reference sequence). The CDR3 sequence is 10 residues long.

CDR3: CASSRQGRNTEAFF. CDR3 sequence (DNA): TGTGCCAGCAGTCGACAGGGGAGAAACACTGAAGCTTTCTTT. The chain carries TRBV28 and TRBJ1-1, with TRBD1 identical over 8 bases. CDR3 length: 14 amino acids. CDR1 and CDR2 from the germline V gene are MDHEN and SYDVKM. Unmatched junction bases numbered 4, after V lost 5 bases and J lost 2 bases.

This clone was observed a handful of times. The rearrangement links TRBV7-6 to TRBJ1-5; weak D call: TRBD1 (5 bases). The germline V gene has CDR1 SGHVS and CDR2 FNYEAQ. Trimming took off 7 bases at V and 3 bases at J, with 10 bases between the two ends. This CDR3 region has 13 residues. CDR3 amino acids: CASTAGPNQPQHF. DNA of the CDR3: TGTGCCAGCACCGCAGGGCCCAATCAGCCCCAGCATTTT.

The chain recombines TRBV27 with TRBJ2-5; 8 bases fit TRBD1. This CDR3 comprises 14 residues. The junction had 4 bases not matched to a gene; V was cut back by 5 bases and J by 2 bases. Germline V gives CDR1 MNHEY, CDR2 SMNVEV (reference sequence). CDR3 amino acids: CASSRTGTQETQYF. DNA for the CDR3: TGTGCCAGCAGTCGGACAGGGACACAAGAGACCCAGTACTTC.